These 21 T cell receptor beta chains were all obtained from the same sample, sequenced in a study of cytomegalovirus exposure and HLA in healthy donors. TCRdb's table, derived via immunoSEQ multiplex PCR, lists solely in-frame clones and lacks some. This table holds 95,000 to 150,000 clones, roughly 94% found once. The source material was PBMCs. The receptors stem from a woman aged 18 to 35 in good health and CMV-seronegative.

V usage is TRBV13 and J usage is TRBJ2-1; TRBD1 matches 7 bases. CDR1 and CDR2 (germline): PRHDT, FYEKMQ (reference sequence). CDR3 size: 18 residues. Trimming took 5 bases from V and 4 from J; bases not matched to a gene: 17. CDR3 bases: TGTGCCAGCAGCCCAAGGGGGCTGAGGGACGAGAGATACAATGAGCAGTTCTTC. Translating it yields CASSPRGLRDERYNEQFF. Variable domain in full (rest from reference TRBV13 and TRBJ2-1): AAGVIQSPRHLIKEKRETATLKCYPIPRHDTVYWYQQGPGQDPQFLISFYEKMQSDKGSIPDRFSAQQFSDYHSELNMSSLELGDSALYFCASSPRGLRDERYNEQFFGPGTRLTVL.

CDR3 sequence: CASRYTQGQETQYF. The CDR3 nucleotides read TGTGCCAGCAGATATACTCAGGGACAAGAGACCCAGTACTTC. The J gene is TRBJ2-5, the V gene TRBV2; D might be TRBD1 (5 bases). The germline gives CDR1 SNHLY, CDR2 FYNNEI. Trimming pared 6 bases from V and 2 bases from J, leaving 13 bases between. This CDR3 spans 14 amino acids.

The CDR3 loop is CASRLPTDSGNTIYF. Here the CDR3 DNA reads TGTGCCAGCAGACTACCGACGGACTCTGGAAACACCATATATTTT. V and J are TRBV28 and TRBJ1-3; D is ambiguous. Germline V gene lookup returns CDR1 MDHEN and CDR2 SYDVKM. V gave up 6 bases and J gave up 0 bases, with 12 bases separating them. The CDR3 is 15 residues long.

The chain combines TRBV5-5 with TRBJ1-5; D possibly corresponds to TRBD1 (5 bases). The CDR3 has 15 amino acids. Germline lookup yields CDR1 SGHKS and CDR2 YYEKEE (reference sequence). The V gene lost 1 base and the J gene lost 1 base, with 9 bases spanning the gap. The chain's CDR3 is CASSLSGGSNQPQHF. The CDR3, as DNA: TGTGCCAGCAGCTTGTCGGGGGGAAGCAATCAGCCCCAGCATTTT.

The CDR3 region is CASEALASGGVEQYF. The CDR3 region has the DNA TGTGCCAGCGAGGCATTGGCCAGCGGTGGGGTCGAGCAGTACTTC. J is TRBJ2-7 and V is TRBV28; weak D call: TRBD2 (5 bases). The CDR3 is made up of 15 amino acids. Trimming pared 8 bases from V and 6 bases from J, leaving 23 bases between. Germline values: CDR1 MDHEN, CDR2 SYDVKM. Together with reference TRBV28 and TRBJ2-7, the CDR3 gives the full variable domain: DVKVTQSSRYLVKRTGEKVFLECVQDMDHENMFWYRQDPGLGLRLIYFSYDVKMKEKGDIPEGYSVSREKKERFSLILESASTNQTSMYLCASEALASGGVEQYFGPGTRLTVT.

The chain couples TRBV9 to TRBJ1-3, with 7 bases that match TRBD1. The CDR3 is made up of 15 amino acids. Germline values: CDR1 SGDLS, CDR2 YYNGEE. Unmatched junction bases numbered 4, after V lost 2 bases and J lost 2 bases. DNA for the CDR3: TGTGCCAGCAGCGTGACAGGGCGAACTGGAAACACCATATATTTT. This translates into CASSVTGRTGNTIYF.

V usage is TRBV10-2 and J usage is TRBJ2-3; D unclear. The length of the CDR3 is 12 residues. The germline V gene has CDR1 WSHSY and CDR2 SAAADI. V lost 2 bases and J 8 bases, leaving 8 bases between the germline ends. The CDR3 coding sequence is TGCGCCAGCAGTGAGGTAGCCGCTACGCAGTATTTT. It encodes CASSEVAATQYF.

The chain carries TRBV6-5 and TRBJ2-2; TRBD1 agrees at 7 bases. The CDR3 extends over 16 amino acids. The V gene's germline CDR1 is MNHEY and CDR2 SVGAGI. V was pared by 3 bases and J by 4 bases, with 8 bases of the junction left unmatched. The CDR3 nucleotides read TGTGCCAGCAGTTATGCTCGCAGGGGGTCCACCGGGGAGCTGTTTTTT. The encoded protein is CASSYARRGSTGELFF.

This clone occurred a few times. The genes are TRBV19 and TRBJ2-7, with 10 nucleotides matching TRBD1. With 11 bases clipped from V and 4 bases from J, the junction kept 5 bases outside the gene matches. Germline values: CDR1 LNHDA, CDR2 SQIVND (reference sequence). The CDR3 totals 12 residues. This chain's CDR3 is CACGTGVYEQYF. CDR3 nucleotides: TGTGCCTGCGGGACAGGGGTATACGAGCAGTACTTC.

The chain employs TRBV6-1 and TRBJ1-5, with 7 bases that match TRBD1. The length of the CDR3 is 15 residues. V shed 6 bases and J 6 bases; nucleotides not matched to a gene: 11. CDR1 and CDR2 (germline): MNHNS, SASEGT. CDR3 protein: CASSYDRARGQPQHF. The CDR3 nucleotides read TGTGCCAGCAGCTATGACAGGGCCCGGGGTCAGCCCCAGCATTTT.

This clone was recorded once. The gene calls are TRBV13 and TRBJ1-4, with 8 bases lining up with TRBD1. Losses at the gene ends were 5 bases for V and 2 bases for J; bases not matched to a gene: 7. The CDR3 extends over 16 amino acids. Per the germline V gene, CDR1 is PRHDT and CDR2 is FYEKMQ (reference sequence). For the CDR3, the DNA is TGTGCCAGCAGCAAACAGGGGGGGGCTACTAATGAAAAACTGTTTTTT. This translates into CASSKQGGATNEKLFF.

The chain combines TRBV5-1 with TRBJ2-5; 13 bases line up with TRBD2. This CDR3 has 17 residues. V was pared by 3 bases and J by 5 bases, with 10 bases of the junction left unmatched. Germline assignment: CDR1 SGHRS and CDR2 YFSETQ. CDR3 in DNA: TGCGCCAGCAGCTCCGGACTAGCGGGAGATGGCCGGGAGACCCAGTACTTC. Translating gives CASSSGLAGDGRETQYF. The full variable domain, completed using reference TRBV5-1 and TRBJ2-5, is KAGVTQTPRYLIKTRGQQVTLSCSPISGHRSVSWYQQTPGQGLQFLFEYFSETQRNKGNFPGRFSGRQFSNSRSEMNVSTLELGDSALYLCASSSGLAGDGRETQYFGPGTRLLVL.

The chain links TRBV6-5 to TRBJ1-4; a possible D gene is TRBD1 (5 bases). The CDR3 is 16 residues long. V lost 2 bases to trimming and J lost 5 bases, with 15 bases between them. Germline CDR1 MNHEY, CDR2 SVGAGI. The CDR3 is CASSYGLGGLNEKLFF. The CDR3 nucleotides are TGTGCCAGCAGTTACGGGTTGGGGGGATTAAATGAAAAACTGTTTTTT.

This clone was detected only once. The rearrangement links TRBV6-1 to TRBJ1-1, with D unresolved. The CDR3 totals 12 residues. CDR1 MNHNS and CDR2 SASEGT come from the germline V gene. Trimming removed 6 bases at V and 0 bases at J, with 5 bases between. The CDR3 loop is CASRQMNTEAFF. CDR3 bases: TGTGCCAGCAGGCAGATGAACACTGAAGCTTTCTTT.

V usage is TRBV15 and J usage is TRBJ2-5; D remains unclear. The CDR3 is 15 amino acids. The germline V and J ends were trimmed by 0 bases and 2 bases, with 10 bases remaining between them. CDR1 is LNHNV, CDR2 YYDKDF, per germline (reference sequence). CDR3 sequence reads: CATSRDVEWQETQYF. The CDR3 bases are TGTGCCACCAGCAGAGATGTGGAGTGGCAAGAGACCCAGTACTTC.

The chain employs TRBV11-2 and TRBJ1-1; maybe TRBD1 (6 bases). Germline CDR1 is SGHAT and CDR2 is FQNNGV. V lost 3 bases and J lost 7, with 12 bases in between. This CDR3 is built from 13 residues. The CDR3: CASSFNRDGEAFF. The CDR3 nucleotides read TGTGCCAGCAGCTTTAACAGGGATGGTGAAGCTTTCTTT.

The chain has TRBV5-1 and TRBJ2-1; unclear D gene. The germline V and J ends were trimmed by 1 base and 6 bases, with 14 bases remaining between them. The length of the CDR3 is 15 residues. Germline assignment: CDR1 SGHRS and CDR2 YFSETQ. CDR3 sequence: CASSLSHDVGNEQFF. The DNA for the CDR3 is TGCGCCAGCAGCTTGTCCCACGATGTCGGCAATGAGCAGTTCTTC.

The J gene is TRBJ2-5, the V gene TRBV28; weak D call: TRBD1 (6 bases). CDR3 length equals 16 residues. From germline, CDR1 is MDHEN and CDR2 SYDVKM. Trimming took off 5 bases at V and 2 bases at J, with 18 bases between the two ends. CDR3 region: CASSTPGQTAQETQYF. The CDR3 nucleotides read TGTGCCAGCAGTACTCCGGGACAAACAGCACAAGAGACCCAGTACTTC.

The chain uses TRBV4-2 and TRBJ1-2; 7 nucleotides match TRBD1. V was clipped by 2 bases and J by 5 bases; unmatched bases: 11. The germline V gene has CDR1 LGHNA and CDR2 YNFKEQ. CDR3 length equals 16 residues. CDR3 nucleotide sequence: TGTGCCAGCAGCCAACCCGGGACAGATCTCAATTATGGCTACACCTTC. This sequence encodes CASSQPGTDLNYGYTF.

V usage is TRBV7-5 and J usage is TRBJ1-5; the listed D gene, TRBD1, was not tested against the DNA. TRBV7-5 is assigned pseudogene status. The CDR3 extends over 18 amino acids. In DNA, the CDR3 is TGTGCCAGAAGCTCCACAGACGCCGGGACAGCCTATGATCAGCCCCAGCATTTT. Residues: CARSSTDAGTAYDQPQHF.

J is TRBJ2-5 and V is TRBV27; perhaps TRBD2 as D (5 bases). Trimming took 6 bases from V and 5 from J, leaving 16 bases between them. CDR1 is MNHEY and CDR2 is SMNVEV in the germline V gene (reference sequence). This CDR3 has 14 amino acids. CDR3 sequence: CASRPSPALETQYF. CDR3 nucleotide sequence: TGTGCCAGCAGACCTAGCCCGGCCCTGGAGACCCAGTACTTC.